This T cell receptor beta chain is from a study of blood T cell repertoires in COVID-19. Study overall: Acute and convalescent COVID-19 specimens originated in the United States, Italy and Spain.

CDR3 length: 15 residues. Germline CDR1 and CDR2: SNHLY and FYNNEI. Germline trimming cut 5 bases from V and 5 bases from J; bases unmatched to any gene: 7. The age range of participants was about 18 to 90 years, with residence in fewer than 25 US areas. Cohorts were assigned according to the clinical history that participants reported. Original analysis: Reference gene primer amplification yielded estimated nucleated cell counts. Repertoires were generated with immunoSEQ multiplex PCR, while TCRdb's copy carries only in-frame clones and drops some. V and J calls and clone size are those listed in that table; D and trimming were worked out from the DNA. The sample carries approximately 450,000 clones, 87% recorded once.

What was sequenced was PBMCs or T cells enriched from blood (not recorded which). The chain employs TRBV2 and TRBJ2-5; 11 bases are shared with TRBD2. The sequence came from a woman under 30 with acute COVID-19. Written as DNA, the CDR3 is TGTGCCAGCAGTTTTGTGGGACTAGCGGCCGAGACCCAGTACTTC. This translates into CASSFVGLAAETQYF.